Following are 25 T cell receptor beta chains from one sample sequenced in a study of T cells expressing NK-cell markers. TCRdb derives one entry per CDR3 protein from the 5' RACE reads, leaving out DNA. In total, the table holds approximately 460,000 distinct CDR3 sequences. Specimen: blood T cells: a sorted CD56 or NKG2C T cell subset, CD4+ or CD8+ T cells, or bulk PBMC T cells (not recorded which). The receptor source for this set is a woman between 18 and 70 years old in good health.

The chain employs TRBV20-1 and TRBJ1-2; without DNA, the TCRdb call of TRBD1 cannot be checked. This CDR3 comprises 15 residues. Germline V gene sequence: CDR1 DFQATT, CDR2 SNEGSKA (reference sequence). CDR3: CSASPGGWGNYGYTF.

V usage is TRBV7-3 and J usage is TRBJ2-1; TCRdb reports TRBD2, a call that lacks DNA to check it against. The CDR3 has 16 residues. The V gene's germline CDR1 is SGHTA and CDR2 FQGTGA. CDR3 loop: CASSSRGTSGTYEQFF.

The gene calls are TRBV2 and TRBJ2-3; TCRdb names TRBD1, which stays unverified in the absence of DNA. Per germline, CDR1 SNHLY and CDR2 FYNNEI. The CDR3 extends over 14 amino acids. The CDR3 is CASKARESTDTQYF. Full variable domain (missing parts from reference TRBV2 and TRBJ2-3): EPEVTQTPSHQVTQMGQEVILRCVPISNHLYFYWYRQILGQKVEFLVSFYNNEISEKSEIFDDQFSVERPDGSNFTLKIRSTKLEDSAMYFCASKARESTDTQYFGPGTRLTVL.

J is TRBJ1-2 and V is TRBV4-2; TCRdb outputs TRBD1, but without DNA this stays unchecked. The CDR3 has 16 residues. Per germline, CDR1 LGHNA and CDR2 YNFKEQ. The CDR3 region is CASSQEIGTVIFGYTF.

The rearrangement uses TRBV6-1 and TRBJ2-1. Germline loops: CDR1 MNHNS, CDR2 SASEGT. This CDR3 region has 14 residues. The CDR3 reads CASSLVGQDNEQFF.

The V call is TRBV28, the J call TRBJ2-7. This CDR3 has 15 amino acids. CDR1 and CDR2 from the germline V gene are MDHEN and SYDVKM. CDR3 residues: CASSLFRMSSYEQYF.

The chain uses TRBV18 and TRBJ2-5; TCRdb gives TRBD1 as the D gene, but with no DNA this cannot be confirmed. Germline V lookup: CDR1 KGHSH, CDR2 LQKENI. The CDR3 is 18 residues long. The CDR3 spells CASSPKPGQGSFQETQYF.

V is TRBV20-1 and J is TRBJ2-7; the TCRdb D gene call, TRBD1, has no DNA to confirm it. The germline gives CDR1 DFQATT, CDR2 SNEGSKA (reference sequence). The CDR3 extends over 12 amino acids. This chain's CDR3 is CSARDQGYEQYF.

The J gene is TRBJ1-2, the V gene TRBV7-8; TCRdb selects TRBD1, and the lack of DNA leaves this call unchecked. Germline V lookup: CDR1 SGHVS, CDR2 FQNEAQ. The CDR3 is 14 residues long. The chain's CDR3 is CASSLVAGGGGYTF. Complete variable domain (other parts from reference TRBV7-8 and TRBJ1-2): GAGVSQSPRYKVAKRGQDVALRCDPISGHVSLFWYQQALGQGPEFLTYFQNEAQLDKSGLPSDRFFAERPEGSVSTLKIQRTQQEDSAVYLCASSLVAGGGGYTFGSGTRLTVV.

This CDR3 is CASGEGGSRSYEQYF. The rearrangement uses TRBV28 and TRBJ2-7. Germline values: CDR1 MDHEN, CDR2 SYDVKM. The CDR3 has 15 amino acids.

The chain links TRBV7-2 to TRBJ2-1; the TCRdb D gene call, TRBD2, has no DNA to confirm it. This CDR3 region has 14 residues. The germline gives CDR1 SGHTA, CDR2 FQGNSA. CDR3: CASTLGASYNEQFF.

The V gene is TRBV5-1, the J gene TRBJ2-7. Germline-derived CDR1 and CDR2 are SGHRS and YFSETQ. CDR3 length: 14 amino acids. The chain's CDR3 is CASSLGSVLDEQYF.

The chain uses TRBV12-3 or TRBV12-4 and TRBJ2-3; TCRdb gives TRBD1 as the D gene, but with no DNA this cannot be confirmed. The CDR3 runs to 15 residues. CDR3 sequence: CASRPSGTGPDTQYF.

This chain joins TRBV7-8 and TRBJ1-4. The CDR3 has 13 amino acids. Germline CDR1 reads SGHVS; CDR2 reads FQNEAQ. The CDR3 reads CASALYGNEKLFF. The whole variable domain, filled in from reference TRBV7-8 and TRBJ1-4, reads GAGVSQSPRYKVAKRGQDVALRCDPISGHVSLFWYQQALGQGPEFLTYFQNEAQLDKSGLPSDRFFAERPEGSVSTLKIQRTQQEDSAVYLCASALYGNEKLFFGSGTQLSVL.

This rearrangement joins TRBV2 to TRBJ1-2; TCRdb indicates TRBD1, and absent DNA this call remains unverified. Per the germline V gene, CDR1 is SNHLY and CDR2 is FYNNEI. The CDR3 spans 14 residues. Here the CDR3 reads CASSGTQGAGGYTF.

The rearrangement joins TRBV20-1 to TRBJ2-3; without DNA, the TCRdb call of TRBD1 cannot be checked. Germline values: CDR1 DFQATT, CDR2 SNEGSKA (reference sequence). CDR3 length: 15 residues. The CDR3 sequence: CSARGWDTFTDTQYF.

V usage is TRBV2 and J usage is TRBJ2-1; the TCRdb call, TRBD2, lacks DNA for checking. This CDR3 contains 17 residues. Germline loops: CDR1 SNHLY, CDR2 FYNNEI. CDR3 amino acids: CASSVLASGRGGNEQFF.

This chain connects TRBV2 to TRBJ1-2; TCRdb gives TRBD1 as the D gene, but with no DNA this cannot be confirmed. Germline-derived CDR1 and CDR2 are SNHLY and FYNNEI. The CDR3 covers 12 residues. The CDR3 here is CASHRGDYGYTF.

This CDR3 reads CAWTSGGNEQFF. The chain joins TRBV30 to TRBJ2-1; TCRdb's D call of TRBD2 is untestable without DNA. Germline assignment: CDR1 GTSNPN and CDR2 SVGIG (reference sequence). The CDR3 length is 12 residues.

The chain joins TRBV12-3 or TRBV12-4 to TRBJ1-5. The CDR3 length is 16 residues. The CDR3 is CASSPQGTLGNQPQQF.

CDR3 residues: CASSHDPSGISTDTQYF. The chain is built from TRBV4-2 and TRBJ2-3; without DNA, the TCRdb call of TRBD2 cannot be checked. The CDR3 extends over 17 amino acids. Germline V CDR1 and CDR2: LGHNA, YNFKEQ.

V gene TRBV20-1 combines with J gene TRBJ1-1. Germline values: CDR1 DFQATT, CDR2 SNEGSKA (reference sequence). This CDR3 has 14 residues. This chain's CDR3 is CSASSGTLNTEAFF.

The gene calls are TRBV7-9 and TRBJ2-3; no DNA is available, so the TRBD1 call from TCRdb remains unchecked. CDR1 and CDR2 (germline): SEHNR, FQNEAQ (reference sequence). CDR3 length: 14 amino acids. The chain's CDR3 is CASSHPREVDTQYF.

This chain connects TRBV7-9 to TRBJ1-5; TCRdb gives TRBD1 as the D gene, but with no DNA this cannot be confirmed. This CDR3 region has 16 residues. In germline, CDR1 is SEHNR, CDR2 FQNEAQ (reference sequence). The CDR3 is CASSLVSTGGKEPQHF.

The V and J genes are TRBV20-1 and TRBJ2-5; TCRdb names TRBD2, which stays unverified in the absence of DNA. The germline CDR1 and CDR2 sequences are DFQATT and SNEGSKA (reference sequence). The CDR3 sequence is 19 residues long. This CDR3 is CSARVLPGLAGHMAETQYF.